Below, 25 T cell receptor beta chains from the same sample are listed, as sequenced in a study of post-analysis software for immune sequencing data. The study's findings and limits: In patients, about 5 TRBV segments were more frequent than in controls, with TRBV5-6, TRBV5-1 and TRBV20-1 among them.

These TCRs are of unknown antigen specificity. Tagging with unique molecular identifiers was a feature of the TCR beta cDNA libraries. TCRdb reprocessed the PCR reads with MiXCR, giving one entry per CDR3 protein. The sample yields roughly 800,000 distinct CDR3 sequences, roughly 27% seen once. The sample was blood. The receptors originated from a girl between 10 and 17 years old with multiple sclerosis.

The chain uses TRBV10-1 and TRBJ2-1; D might be TRBD2 (5 bases). Germline V lookup: CDR1 WNHNN, CDR2 SYGVQD (reference sequence). Between the trimmed V and J ends, which lost 0 bases and 5 bases, there was a span of 11 bases. CDR3 length: 15 residues. CDR3 nucleotides: TGCGCCAGCAGTGAGTCGACTACCCCCAACAATGAGCAGTTCTTC. Its protein is CASSESTTPNNEQFF.

The CDR3 DNA sequence: TGCGCCAGCAGCCAAGTGCAGGCTGAGACCCAGTACTTC. It specifies CASSQVQAETQYF. The chain links TRBV4-3 to TRBJ2-5; D is uncertain. V was clipped by 1 base and J by 5 bases, with 8 bases between them. CDR3 length: 13 amino acids. Germline loops: CDR1 LGHNA, CDR2 YSLEER.

This clonotype has a count of ten or more. The rearrangement links TRBV27 to TRBJ2-1, with TRBD1 identical over 7 bases. V shed 7 bases and J 9 bases; nucleotides not matched to a gene: 15. This CDR3 has 15 residues. CDR1 and CDR2 (germline): MNHEY, SMNVEV (reference sequence). The CDR3 sequence: CASTPDRAPWGEQFF. The CDR3 DNA sequence: TGTGCCAGCACCCCTGACAGGGCTCCGTGGGGTGAGCAGTTCTTC.

The chain uses TRBV18 and TRBJ2-3; 12 bases agree with TRBD2. The CDR3 has 17 residues. Germline assignment: CDR1 KGHSH and CDR2 LQKENI. V shed 3 bases and J 5 bases; nucleotides not matched to a gene: 9. The CDR3 DNA is TGTGCCAGCTCACCTCCCAGACTAGCGGGAGAGGTAGATACGCAGTATTTT. Translation: CASSPPRLAGEVDTQYF.

This clonotype turned up a few times. V usage is TRBV12-3 or TRBV12-4 and J usage is TRBJ2-1, with 13 bases that match TRBD2. The ends lost 5 bases at V and 9 bases at J; junction bases unmatched: 10. The CDR3 totals 16 residues. In DNA form, the CDR3 reads TGTGCCAGCAGTCCAGGACTAGCGGGGGTAGAAGGTGAGCAGTTCTTC. Translated, it gives CASSPGLAGVEGEQFF.

This clonotype was seen repeatedly, ten times or more. The J gene is TRBJ2-1, the V gene TRBV4-3; no clear D gene. V lost 3 bases and J 8 bases, leaving 8 bases between the germline ends. The V gene's germline CDR1 is LGHNA and CDR2 YSLEER. There are 12 residues in the CDR3. This chain's CDR3 is CASSQPTDEQFF. In DNA, the CDR3 is TGCGCCAGCAGCCAGCCGACGGATGAGCAGTTCTTC.

In this sample, this clonotype turned up many times. The chain uses TRBV3-1 and TRBJ2-7, with 12 bases aligning to TRBD2. CDR1 LGHDT and CDR2 YNNKEL come from the germline V gene (reference sequence). J was trimmed by 2 bases and V by 4 bases; bases with no gene match: 3. The CDR3 is 15 amino acids. CDR3 sequence: CASSLTSGGAYEQYF. The CDR3 DNA follows: TGTGCCAGCAGCCTGACTAGCGGGGGCGCCTACGAGCAGTACTTC.

The rearrangement uses TRBV5-1 and TRBJ1-4; no clear D gene. CDR1 is SGHRS and CDR2 is YFSETQ in the germline V gene. Trimming pared 3 bases from V and 0 bases from J, leaving 9 bases between. The CDR3 spans 15 residues. CDR3: CASSWAETTNEKLFF. The DNA for the CDR3 is TGCGCCAGCAGCTGGGCCGAGACAACTAATGAAAAACTGTTTTTT.

The J gene is TRBJ1-4, the V gene TRBV20-1, with TRBD1 identical over 8 bases. The CDR3 is 13 amino acids. Trimming took 6 bases from V and 5 from J; bases not matched to a gene: 5. Looked up from germline, CDR1 is DFQATT and CDR2 is SNEGSKA (reference sequence). CDR3: CSAETGGNEKLFF. Here the CDR3 DNA reads TGCAGTGCGGAAACAGGGGGGAATGAAAAACTGTTTTTT.

The chain couples TRBV20-1 to TRBJ1-1; D possibly corresponds to TRBD1 (5 bases). The V gene's germline CDR1 is DFQATT and CDR2 SNEGSKA (reference sequence). Trimming pared 2 bases from V and 4 bases from J, leaving 11 bases between. CDR3 length: 13 residues. The CDR3 nucleotides are TGCAGTGCTAGACCAGGGAGCGGCACTGAAGCTTTCTTT. Encoded protein: CSARPGSGTEAFF.

This clonotype appeared a few times. This chain links TRBV6-1 with TRBJ2-3; 8 nucleotides line up with TRBD1. Germline V gives CDR1 MNHNS, CDR2 SASEGT. The CDR3 contains 16 residues. The junction had 11 bases not matched to a gene; V was cut back by 2 bases and J by 7 bases. The CDR3 region has the DNA TGTGCCAGCAGTGAACGGACAGGGACCCATCCGAATACGCAGTATTTT. Translated, it gives CASSERTGTHPNTQYF.

This clonotype was counted only a few times. CDR3 bases: TGTGCCAGCAGTTTTTCCGGACAGGGAGGGTTCTTC. Translating gives CASSFSGQGGFF. J is TRBJ2-1 and V is TRBV12-3 or TRBV12-4; 8 bases line up with TRBD1. Trimming cost V 3 bases and J 15 bases; bases outside gene matches: 7. The CDR3 covers 12 residues.

The V and J genes are TRBV27 and TRBJ2-3; D possibly corresponds to TRBD1 (6 bases). This CDR3 region has 13 residues. V was trimmed by 4 bases and J by 10 bases, leaving 15 bases between them. Germline V gives CDR1 MNHEY, CDR2 SMNVEV (reference sequence). The CDR3 spells CASSSQQGVPQYF. In DNA form, the CDR3 reads TGTGCCAGCAGTTCGCAACAGGGAGTTCCGCAGTATTTT.

This rearrangement joins TRBV6-5 to TRBJ2-2; D remains ambiguous. The V gene's germline CDR1 is MNHEY and CDR2 SVGAGI. Trimming removed 6 bases at V and 3 bases at J, with 17 bases between. The CDR3 runs 16 residues. The chain's CDR3 is CASSPRLISDTGELFF. Here the CDR3 DNA reads TGTGCCAGCAGCCCCCGTCTCATATCGGACACCGGGGAGCTGTTTTTT.

Turning to this clonotype: Germline and junction disagree at one end, which may indicate a read error. J is TRBJ2-4 and V is TRBV5-6; D gene uncertain. Germline V lookup: CDR1 SGHDT, CDR2 YYEEEE. There are 15 residues in the CDR3. CDR3 residues: CASSSSQRVKNVQYF. The CDR3, as DNA: TGTGCCAGCAGCTCATCACAGAGAGTTAAAAACGTTCAGTACTTC.

This clonotype was seen a handful of times. The chain joins TRBV7-9 to TRBJ2-7, with TRBD2 matching 8 bases. Germline lookup yields CDR1 SEHNR and CDR2 FQNEAQ (reference sequence). The CDR3 length is 13 residues. With 8 bases clipped from V and 3 bases from J, the junction kept 6 bases outside the gene matches. Here the CDR3 reads CASSSSGHYEQYF. The CDR3, as DNA: TGTGCCAGCTCGTCTAGCGGGCACTACGAGCAGTACTTC.

This chain connects TRBV20-1 to TRBJ2-7, with D possibly matching TRBD2 (5 bases). Germline CDR1 reads DFQATT; CDR2 reads SNEGSKA (reference sequence). The CDR3 spans 15 residues. The V gene lost 7 bases and the J gene lost 4 bases, with 23 bases spanning the gap. In DNA form, the CDR3 reads TGCAGTGTTCGCGGGCAGCCAAGCCAGAAATACGAGCAGTACTTC. Amino acid sequence: CSVRGQPSQKYEQYF.

This chain links TRBV20-1 with TRBJ1-1, with unresolved D. Deletions cut 2 bases from V and 1 base from J, with 17 bases between. The CDR3 consists of 16 residues. In germline, CDR1 is DFQATT, CDR2 SNEGSKA (reference sequence). The CDR3 DNA sequence: TGCAGTGCTAGATTACGTGACCGGGTACGGAACACTGAAGCTTTCTTT. Protein: CSARLRDRVRNTEAFF.

The chain recombines TRBV28 with TRBJ2-5; 7 bases match TRBD1. Trimming cost V 5 bases and J 1 base; bases outside gene matches: 7. Germline V CDR1 and CDR2: MDHEN, SYDVKM. The CDR3 is 15 residues long. CDR3 region: CASSRPGQSQETQYF. As DNA, the CDR3 is TGTGCCAGCAGTCGTCCGGGACAGTCCCAAGAGACCCAGTACTTC.

The chain employs TRBV27 and TRBJ1-1, with TRBD1 as a possible D gene (6 bases). CDR1 and CDR2 from the germline V gene are MNHEY and SMNVEV (reference sequence). The CDR3 has 15 amino acids. V was trimmed by 1 base and J by 4 bases, leaving 13 bases between them. CDR3 coding DNA: TGTGCCAGCAGTTTATTAGGGCAGGGGAGCACTGAAGCTTTCTTT. It specifies CASSLLGQGSTEAFF.

This clonotype was counted only a few times. The rearrangement uses TRBV4-3 and TRBJ1-1; D is uncertain. CDR3 length: 14 amino acids. Trimming left V 1 base short and J 1 base short, with 7 bases between. Germline V gene sequence: CDR1 LGHNA, CDR2 YSLEER. CDR3 sequence reads: CASSQVSGNTEAFF. The CDR3 DNA follows: TGCGCCAGCAGCCAAGTTAGCGGGAACACTGAAGCTTTCTTT.

To note about this clonotype: Germline is not matched at one junction end, which may reflect a read error. The chain combines TRBV7-2 with TRBJ2-6; the D gene is possibly TRBD1 (5 bases). Germline V gives CDR1 SGHTA, CDR2 FQGNSA. CDR3 size: 15 residues. As DNA, the CDR3 is TGTGCCAGCAGCCCCCTTCCCTTTGGGGCCAACGTCCGGACTTTC. Translating gives CASSPLPFGANVRTF.

In its sample, this clonotype was seen a few times. This rearrangement joins TRBV6-6 to TRBJ2-6; D gene ambiguous. Germline V gene data show CDR1 as MNHNY and CDR2 as SVGAGI (reference sequence). CDR3 length equals 14 residues. Trimming cost V 1 base and J 4 bases, with 5 bases left between them. This CDR3 reads CASSYFPGANVLTF. The CDR3, as DNA: TGTGCCAGCAGTTACTTCCCGGGGGCCAACGTCCTGACTTTC.

The V gene is TRBV7-2, the J gene TRBJ1-2; unclear D gene. CDR1 and CDR2 (germline): SGHTA, FQGNSA. V was pared by 4 bases and J by 1 base, with 16 bases between. The CDR3 runs 16 residues. In DNA form, the CDR3 reads TGTGCCAGCAGCTACCCGGGCAGTACGATTAACTATGGCTACACCTTC. It specifies CASSYPGSTINYGYTF.

This clonotype was detected only a few times. This chain connects TRBV24-1 to TRBJ2-1; 10 bases match TRBD1. Germline assignment: CDR1 KGHDR and CDR2 SFDVKD. V lost 3 bases and J lost 4; bases outside the gene matches: 2. This CDR3 is 15 amino acids long. CDR3 sequence: CATSDRTGGYNEQFF. CDR3 DNA: TGTGCCACCAGTGATCGGACAGGGGGGTACAATGAGCAGTTCTTC.